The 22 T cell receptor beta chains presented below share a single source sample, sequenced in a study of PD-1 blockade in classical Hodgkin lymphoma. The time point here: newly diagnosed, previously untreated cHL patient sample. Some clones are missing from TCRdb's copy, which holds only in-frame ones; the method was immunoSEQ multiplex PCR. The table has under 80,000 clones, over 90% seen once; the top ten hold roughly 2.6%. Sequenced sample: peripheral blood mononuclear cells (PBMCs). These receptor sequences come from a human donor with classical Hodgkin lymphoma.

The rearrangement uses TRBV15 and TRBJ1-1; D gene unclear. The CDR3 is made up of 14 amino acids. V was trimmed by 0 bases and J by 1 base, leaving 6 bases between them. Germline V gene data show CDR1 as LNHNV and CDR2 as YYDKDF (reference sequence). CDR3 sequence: CATSRESWNTEAFF. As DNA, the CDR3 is TGTGCCACCAGCAGAGAGAGTTGGAACACTGAAGCTTTCTTT.

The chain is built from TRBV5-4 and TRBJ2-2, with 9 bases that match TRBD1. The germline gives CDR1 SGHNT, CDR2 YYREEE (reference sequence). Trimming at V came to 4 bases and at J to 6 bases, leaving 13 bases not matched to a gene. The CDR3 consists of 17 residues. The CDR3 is CASSPRKDRGPAGELFF. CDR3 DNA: TGTGCCAGCAGCCCCAGGAAGGACAGGGGTCCGGCCGGGGAGCTGTTTTTT.

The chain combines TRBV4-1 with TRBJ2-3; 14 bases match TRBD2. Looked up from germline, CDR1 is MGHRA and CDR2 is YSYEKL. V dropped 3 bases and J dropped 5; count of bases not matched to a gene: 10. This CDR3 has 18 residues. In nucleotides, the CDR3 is TGCGCCAGCAGCCAGGGTAGGGGACTAGCGGGAGCCAGAGATACGCAGTATTTT. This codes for CASSQGRGLAGARDTQYF.

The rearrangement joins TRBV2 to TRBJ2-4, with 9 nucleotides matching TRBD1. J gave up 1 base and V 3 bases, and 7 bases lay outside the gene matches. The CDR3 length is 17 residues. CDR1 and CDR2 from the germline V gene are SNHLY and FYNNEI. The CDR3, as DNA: TGTGCCAGCAGTGAGGACAGGGGTGTAGGCGCCAAAAACATTCAGTACTTC. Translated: CASSEDRGVGAKNIQYF.

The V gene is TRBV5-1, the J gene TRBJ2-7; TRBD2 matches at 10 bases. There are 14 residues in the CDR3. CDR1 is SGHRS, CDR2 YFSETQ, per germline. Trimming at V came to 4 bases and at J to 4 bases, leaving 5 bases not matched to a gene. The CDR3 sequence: CASSGTSEGYEQYF. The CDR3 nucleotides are TGCGCCAGCAGCGGGACTAGCGAGGGATACGAGCAGTACTTC.

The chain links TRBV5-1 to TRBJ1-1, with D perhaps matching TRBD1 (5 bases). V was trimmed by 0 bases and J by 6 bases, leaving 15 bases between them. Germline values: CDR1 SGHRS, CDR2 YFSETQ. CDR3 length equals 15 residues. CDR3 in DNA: TGCGCCAGCAGCTTGGCCCCAGGGAGGGAGGCTGAAGCTTTCTTT. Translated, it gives CASSLAPGREAEAFF.

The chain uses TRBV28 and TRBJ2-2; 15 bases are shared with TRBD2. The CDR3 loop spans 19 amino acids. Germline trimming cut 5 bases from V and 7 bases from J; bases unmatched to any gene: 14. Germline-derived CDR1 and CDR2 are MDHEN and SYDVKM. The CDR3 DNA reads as TGTGCCAGCAGTAACGCGGGACTAGCGGGAGGAAGTGAGGGCGGGGAGCTGTTTTTT. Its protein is CASSNAGLAGGSEGGELFF.

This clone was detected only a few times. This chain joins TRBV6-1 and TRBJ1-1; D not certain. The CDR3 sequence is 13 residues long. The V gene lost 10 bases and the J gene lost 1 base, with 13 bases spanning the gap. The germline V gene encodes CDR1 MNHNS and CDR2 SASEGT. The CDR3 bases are TGTGCCATAAAGTGGACGGGGAACACTGAAGCTTTCTTT. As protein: CAIKWTGNTEAFF.

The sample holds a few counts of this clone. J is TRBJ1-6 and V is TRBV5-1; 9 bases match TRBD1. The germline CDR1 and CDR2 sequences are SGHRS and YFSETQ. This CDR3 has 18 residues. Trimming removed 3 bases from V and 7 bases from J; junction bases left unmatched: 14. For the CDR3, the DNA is TGCGCCAGCAGCTCGCTACCAGGGACAGGGTTTTGGAATTCACCCCTCCACTTT. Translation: CASSSLPGTGFWNSPLHF.

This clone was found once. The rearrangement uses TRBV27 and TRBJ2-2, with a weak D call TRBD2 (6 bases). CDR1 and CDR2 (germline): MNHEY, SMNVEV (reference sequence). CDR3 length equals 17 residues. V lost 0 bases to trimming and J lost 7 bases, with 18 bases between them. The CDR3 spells CASSLSIADYLNGELFF. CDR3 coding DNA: TGTGCCAGCAGTTTATCGATAGCGGACTACCTTAACGGGGAGCTGTTTTTT.

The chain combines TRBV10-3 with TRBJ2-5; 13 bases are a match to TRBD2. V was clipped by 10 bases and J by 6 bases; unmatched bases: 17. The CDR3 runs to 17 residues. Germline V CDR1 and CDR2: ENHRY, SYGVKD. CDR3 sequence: CATVRSMGLAGTQTQYF. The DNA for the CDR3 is TGTGCCACCGTAAGATCAATGGGACTAGCGGGAACTCAGACCCAGTACTTC.

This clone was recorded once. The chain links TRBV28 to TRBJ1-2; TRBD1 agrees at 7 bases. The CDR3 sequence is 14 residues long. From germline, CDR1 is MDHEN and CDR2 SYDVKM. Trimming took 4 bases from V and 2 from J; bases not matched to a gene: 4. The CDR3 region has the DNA TGTGCCAGCAGTTCGGGACAGAGCAACTATGGCTACACCTTC. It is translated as CASSSGQSNYGYTF.

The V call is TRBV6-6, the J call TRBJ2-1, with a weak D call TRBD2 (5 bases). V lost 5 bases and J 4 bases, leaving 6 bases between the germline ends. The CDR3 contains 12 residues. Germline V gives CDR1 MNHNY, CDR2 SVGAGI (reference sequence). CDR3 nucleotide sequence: TGTGCCAGCAGTGAGGGATACAATGAGCAGTTCTTC. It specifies CASSEGYNEQFF.

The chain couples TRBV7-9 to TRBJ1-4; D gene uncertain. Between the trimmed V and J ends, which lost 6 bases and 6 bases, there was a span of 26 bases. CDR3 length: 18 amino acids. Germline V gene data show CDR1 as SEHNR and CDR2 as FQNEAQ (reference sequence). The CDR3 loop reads CASSLIRGAGYRDEKLFF. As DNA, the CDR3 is TGTGCCAGCAGTCTCATCCGCGGCGCGGGTTACAGAGATGAAAAACTGTTTTTT.

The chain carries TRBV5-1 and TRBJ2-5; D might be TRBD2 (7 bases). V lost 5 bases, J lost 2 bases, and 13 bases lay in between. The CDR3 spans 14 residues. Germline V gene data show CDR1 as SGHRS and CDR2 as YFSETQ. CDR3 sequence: CASRMGGAQETQYF. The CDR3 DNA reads TGCGCCAGCAGGATGGGGGGGGCTCAAGAGACCCAGTACTTC.

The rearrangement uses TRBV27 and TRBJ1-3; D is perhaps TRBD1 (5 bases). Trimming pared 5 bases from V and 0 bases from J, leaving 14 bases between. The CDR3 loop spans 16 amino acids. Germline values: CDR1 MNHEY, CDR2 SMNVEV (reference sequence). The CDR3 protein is CASSPAPGFSGNTIYF. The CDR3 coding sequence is TGTGCCAGCAGTCCCGCCCCAGGGTTCTCTGGAAACACCATATATTTT.

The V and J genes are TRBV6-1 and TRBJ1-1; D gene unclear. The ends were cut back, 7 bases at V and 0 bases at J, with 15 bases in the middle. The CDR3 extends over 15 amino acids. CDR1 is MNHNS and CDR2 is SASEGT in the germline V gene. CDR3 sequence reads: CASNAAPLVNTEAFF. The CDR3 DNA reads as TGTGCCAGCAATGCGGCGCCGTTAGTGAACACTGAAGCTTTCTTT.

CDR3 in amino acids: CARTSGSGANVLTF. DNA for the CDR3: TGTGCCAGGACATCGGGGAGTGGGGCCAACGTCCTGACTTTC. The rearrangement uses TRBV2 and TRBJ2-6; TRBD2 is a possible D gene (5 bases). Germline CDR1 is SNHLY and CDR2 is FYNNEI. The CDR3 is 14 amino acids. The V end was cut by 9 bases, the J end by 3 bases, with 12 bases between.

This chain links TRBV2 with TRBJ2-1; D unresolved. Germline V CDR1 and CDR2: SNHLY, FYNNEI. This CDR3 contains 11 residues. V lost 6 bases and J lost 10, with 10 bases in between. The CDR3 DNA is TGTGCCAGCAGCGACTTCTTAGAGCAGTTCTTC. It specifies CASSDFLEQFF.

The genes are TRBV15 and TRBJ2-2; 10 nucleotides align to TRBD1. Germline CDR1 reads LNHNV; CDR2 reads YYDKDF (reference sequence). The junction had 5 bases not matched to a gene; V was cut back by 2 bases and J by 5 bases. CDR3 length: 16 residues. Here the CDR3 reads CATSRKGQGWTGELFF. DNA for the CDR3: TGTGCCACCAGCAGAAAGGGACAGGGGTGGACCGGGGAGCTGTTTTTT. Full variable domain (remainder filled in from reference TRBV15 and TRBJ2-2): DAMVIQNPRYQVTQFGKPVTLSCSQTLNHNVMYWYQQKSSQAPKLLFHYYDKDFNNEADTPDNFQSRRPNTSFCFLDIRSPGLGDTAMYLCATSRKGQGWTGELFFGEGSRLTVL.

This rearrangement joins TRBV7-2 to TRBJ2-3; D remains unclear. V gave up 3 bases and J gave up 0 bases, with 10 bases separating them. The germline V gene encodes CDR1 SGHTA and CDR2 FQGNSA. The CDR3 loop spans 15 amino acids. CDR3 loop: CASSFQFSSTDTQYF. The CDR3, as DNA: TGTGCCAGCAGCTTCCAGTTCTCTAGCACAGATACGCAGTATTTT.

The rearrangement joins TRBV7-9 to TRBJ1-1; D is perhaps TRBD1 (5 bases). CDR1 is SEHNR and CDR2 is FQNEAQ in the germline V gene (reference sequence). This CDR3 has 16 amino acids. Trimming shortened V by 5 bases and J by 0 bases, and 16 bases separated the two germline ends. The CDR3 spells CASSPQTAVMNTEAFF. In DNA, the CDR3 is TGTGCCAGCAGCCCCCAGACAGCCGTGATGAACACTGAAGCTTTCTTT.